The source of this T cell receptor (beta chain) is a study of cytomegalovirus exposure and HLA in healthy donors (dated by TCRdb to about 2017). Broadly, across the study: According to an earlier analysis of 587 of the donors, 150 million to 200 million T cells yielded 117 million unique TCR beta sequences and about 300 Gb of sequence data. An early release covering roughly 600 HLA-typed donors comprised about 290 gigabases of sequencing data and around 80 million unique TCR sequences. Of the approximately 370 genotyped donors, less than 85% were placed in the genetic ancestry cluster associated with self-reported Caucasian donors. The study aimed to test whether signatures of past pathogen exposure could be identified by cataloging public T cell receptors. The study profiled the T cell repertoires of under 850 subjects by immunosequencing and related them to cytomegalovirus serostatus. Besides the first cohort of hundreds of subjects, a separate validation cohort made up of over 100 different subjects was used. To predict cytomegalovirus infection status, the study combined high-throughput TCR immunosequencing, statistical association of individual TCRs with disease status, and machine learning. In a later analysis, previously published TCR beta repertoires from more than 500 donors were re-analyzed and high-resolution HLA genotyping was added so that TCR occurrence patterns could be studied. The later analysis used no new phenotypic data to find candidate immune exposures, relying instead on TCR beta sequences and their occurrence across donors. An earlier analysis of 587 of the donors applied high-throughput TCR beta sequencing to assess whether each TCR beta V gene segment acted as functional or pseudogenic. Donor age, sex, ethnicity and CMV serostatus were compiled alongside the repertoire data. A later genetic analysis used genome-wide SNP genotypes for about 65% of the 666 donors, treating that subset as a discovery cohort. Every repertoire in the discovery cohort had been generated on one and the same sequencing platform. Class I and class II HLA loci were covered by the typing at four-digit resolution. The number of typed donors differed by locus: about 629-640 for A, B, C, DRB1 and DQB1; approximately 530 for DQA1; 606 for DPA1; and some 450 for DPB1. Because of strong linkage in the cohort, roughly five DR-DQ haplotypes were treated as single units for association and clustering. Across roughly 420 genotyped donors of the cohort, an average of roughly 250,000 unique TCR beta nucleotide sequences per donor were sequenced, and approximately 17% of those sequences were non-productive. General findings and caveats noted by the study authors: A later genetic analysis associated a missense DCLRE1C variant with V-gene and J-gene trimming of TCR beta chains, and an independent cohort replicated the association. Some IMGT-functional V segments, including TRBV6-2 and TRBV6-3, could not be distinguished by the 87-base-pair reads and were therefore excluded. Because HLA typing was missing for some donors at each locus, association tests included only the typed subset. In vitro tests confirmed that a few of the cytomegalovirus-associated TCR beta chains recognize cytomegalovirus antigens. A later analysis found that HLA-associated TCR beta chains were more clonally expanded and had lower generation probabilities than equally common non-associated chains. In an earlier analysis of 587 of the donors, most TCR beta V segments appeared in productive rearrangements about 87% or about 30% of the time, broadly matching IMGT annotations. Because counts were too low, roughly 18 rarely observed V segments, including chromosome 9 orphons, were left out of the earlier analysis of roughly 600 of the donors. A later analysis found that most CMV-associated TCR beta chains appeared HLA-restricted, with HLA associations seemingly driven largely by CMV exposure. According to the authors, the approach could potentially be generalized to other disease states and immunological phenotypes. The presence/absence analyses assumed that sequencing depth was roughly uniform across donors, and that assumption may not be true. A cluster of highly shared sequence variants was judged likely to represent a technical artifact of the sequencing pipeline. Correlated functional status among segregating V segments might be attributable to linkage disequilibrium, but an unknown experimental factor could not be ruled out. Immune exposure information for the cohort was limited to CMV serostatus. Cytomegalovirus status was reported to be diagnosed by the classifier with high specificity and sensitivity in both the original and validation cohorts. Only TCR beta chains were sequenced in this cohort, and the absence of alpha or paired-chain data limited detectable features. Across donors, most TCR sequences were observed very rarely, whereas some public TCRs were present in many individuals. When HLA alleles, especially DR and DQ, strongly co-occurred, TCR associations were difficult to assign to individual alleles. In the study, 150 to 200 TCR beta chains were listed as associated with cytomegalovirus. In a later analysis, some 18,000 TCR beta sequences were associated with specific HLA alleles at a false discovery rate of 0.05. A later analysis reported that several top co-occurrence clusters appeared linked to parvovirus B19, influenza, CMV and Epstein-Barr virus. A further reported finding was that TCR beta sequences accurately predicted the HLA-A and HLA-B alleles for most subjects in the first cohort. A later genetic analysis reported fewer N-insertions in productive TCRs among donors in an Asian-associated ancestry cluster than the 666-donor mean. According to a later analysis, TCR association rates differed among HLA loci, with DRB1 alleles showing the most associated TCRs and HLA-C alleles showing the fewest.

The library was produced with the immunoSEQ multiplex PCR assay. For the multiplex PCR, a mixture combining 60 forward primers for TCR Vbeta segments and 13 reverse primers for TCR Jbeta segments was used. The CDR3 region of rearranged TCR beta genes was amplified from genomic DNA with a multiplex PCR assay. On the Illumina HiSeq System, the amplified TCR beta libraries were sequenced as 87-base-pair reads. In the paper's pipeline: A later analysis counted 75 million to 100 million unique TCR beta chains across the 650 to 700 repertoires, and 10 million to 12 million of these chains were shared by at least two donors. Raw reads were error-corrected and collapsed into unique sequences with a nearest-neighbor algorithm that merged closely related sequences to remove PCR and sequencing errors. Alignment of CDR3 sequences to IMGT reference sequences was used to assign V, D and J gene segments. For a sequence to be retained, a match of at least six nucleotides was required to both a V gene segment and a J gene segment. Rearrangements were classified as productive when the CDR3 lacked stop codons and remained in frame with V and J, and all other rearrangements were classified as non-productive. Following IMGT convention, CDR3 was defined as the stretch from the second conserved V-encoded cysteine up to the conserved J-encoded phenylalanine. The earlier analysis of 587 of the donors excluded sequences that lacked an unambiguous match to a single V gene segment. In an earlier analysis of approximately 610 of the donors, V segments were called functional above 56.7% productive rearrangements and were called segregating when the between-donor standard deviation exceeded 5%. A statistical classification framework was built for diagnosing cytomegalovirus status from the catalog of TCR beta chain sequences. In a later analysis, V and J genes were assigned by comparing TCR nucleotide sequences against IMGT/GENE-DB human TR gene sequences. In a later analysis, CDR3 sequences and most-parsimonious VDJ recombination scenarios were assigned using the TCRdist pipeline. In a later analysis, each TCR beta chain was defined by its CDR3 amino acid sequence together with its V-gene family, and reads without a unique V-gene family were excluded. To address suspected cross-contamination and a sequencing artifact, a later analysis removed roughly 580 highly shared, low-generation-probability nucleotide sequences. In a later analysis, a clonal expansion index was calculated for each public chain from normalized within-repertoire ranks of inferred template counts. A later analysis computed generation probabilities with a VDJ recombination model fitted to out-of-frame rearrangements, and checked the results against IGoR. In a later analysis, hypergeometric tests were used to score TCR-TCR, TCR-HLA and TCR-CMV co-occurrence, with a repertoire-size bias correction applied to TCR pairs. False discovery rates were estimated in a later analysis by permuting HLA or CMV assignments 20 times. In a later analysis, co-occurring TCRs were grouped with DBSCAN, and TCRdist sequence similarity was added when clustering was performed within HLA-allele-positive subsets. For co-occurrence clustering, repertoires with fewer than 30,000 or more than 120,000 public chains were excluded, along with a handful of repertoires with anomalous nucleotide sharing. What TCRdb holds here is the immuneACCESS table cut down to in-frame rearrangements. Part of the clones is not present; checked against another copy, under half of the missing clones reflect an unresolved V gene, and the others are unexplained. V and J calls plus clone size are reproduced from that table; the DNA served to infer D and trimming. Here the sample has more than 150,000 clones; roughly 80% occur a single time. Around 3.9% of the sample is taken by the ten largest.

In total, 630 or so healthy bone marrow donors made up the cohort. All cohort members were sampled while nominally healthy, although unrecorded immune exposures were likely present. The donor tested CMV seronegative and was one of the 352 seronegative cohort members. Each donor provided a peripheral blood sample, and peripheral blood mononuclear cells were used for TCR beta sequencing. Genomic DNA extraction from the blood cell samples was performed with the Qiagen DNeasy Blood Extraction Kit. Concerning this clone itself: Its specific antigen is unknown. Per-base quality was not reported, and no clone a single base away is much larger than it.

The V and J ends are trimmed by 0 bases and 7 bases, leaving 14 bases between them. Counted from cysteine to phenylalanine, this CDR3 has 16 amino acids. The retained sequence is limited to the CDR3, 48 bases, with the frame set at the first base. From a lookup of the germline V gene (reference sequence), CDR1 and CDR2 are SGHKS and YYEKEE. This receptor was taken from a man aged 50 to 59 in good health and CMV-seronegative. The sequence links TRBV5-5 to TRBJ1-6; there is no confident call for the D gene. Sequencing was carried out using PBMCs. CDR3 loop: CASSLAGSEPNSPLHF. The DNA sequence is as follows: TGTGCCAGCAGCTTGGCGGGTAGTGAACCCAATTCACCCCTCCACTTT.